The text below deals with one T cell receptor (beta chain). The CDR3 is made up of 16 amino acids. Trimming shortened V by 2 bases and J by 6 bases, and 17 bases separated the two germline ends. Germline CDR1 SGHVS, CDR2 FNYEAQ. This entry is derived from a study of T cell changes during pregnancy in multiple sclerosis. Some clones are missing from TCRdb's copy, which holds only in-frame ones; the method was immunoSEQ multiplex PCR. The data hold 90,000 to 150,000 clones, with approximately 93% observed a single time. Here the sequenced sample was peripheral blood, taken before pregnancy. This chain connects TRBV7-6 to TRBJ2-1, with D tentatively TRBD1 (5 bases). This clonotype was sampled from a female donor with multiple sclerosis, enrolled in a pregnancy study. The chain's CDR3 is CASSLQTQNRPNEQFF. The CDR3 DNA reads as TGTGCCAGCAGCTTACAGACTCAGAACAGGCCCAATGAGCAGTTCTTC.